This TCR beta chain was captured by sequencing in a study of T-cell memory formation after mild COVID-19. Using constant-segment primers, 5'RACE produced TCR alpha and TCR beta cDNA libraries carrying sample barcodes and UMIs. TCRdb called the 5' RACE reads again in MiXCR, with one record for every CDR3 protein. The profile shows around 450,000 distinct CDR3 sequences, 24% of them singletons. Study-level points and caveats: Several responding clones turned up in pre-infection memory, indicating that cross-reactive memory may have taken part. Clones contracting over day 15 to 85 were CD4/CD8 balanced, with later expanders leaning CD4+. The main location of contracting CD4+ clones was CM and EM, and that of contracting CD8+ clones was EMRA.

The V end was cut by 4 bases, the J end by 8 bases, with 11 bases between. In germline, CDR1 is LGHDT, CDR2 YNNKEL (reference sequence). The CDR3 runs 12 residues. This clonotype turned up a few times. Its antigen is not identified. The TCR sequence derives from an adult woman who had mild COVID-19 (a few samples of this study predate the infection). Cell type and time point are not known. The sequenced sample consisted of PBMCs or a T cell subset sorted from them (not recorded which). This chain links TRBV3-1 with TRBJ1-2; D unresolved. As DNA, the CDR3 is TGTGCCAGCAGCCGTAGAGGGCGCGGCTACACCTTC. Translated: CASSRRGRGYTF.